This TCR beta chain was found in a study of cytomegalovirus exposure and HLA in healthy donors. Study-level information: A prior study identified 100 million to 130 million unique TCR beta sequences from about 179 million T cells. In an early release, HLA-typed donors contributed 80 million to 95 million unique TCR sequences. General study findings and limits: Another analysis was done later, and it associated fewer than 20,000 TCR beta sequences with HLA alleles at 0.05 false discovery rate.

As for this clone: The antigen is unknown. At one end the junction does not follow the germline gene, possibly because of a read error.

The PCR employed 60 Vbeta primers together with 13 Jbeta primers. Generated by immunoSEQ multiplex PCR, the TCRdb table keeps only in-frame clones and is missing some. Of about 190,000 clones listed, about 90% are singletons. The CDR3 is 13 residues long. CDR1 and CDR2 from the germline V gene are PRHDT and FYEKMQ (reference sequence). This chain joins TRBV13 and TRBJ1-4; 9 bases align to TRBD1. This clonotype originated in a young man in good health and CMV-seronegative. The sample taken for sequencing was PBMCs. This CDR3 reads CASSSRTGERVIF. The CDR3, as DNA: TGTGCCAGCAGCTCAAGGACAGGGGAAAGGGTGATTTTT.